This T cell receptor (beta chain) was sequenced in a study of T cells after yellow fever vaccination. 5'RACE template switching added a universal primer site and UMIs to TCR cDNA. TCRdb analysed the 5' RACE reads with MiXCR anew, one entry per CDR3 protein. The data show some 560,000 distinct CDR3 sequences, with about a sixth seen just once and around a sixth held by the top ten. Study outcomes and limitations: A weaker but faster secondary response was observed, peaking on day 5 versus 15. Within FACS-sorted repertoires, abundant clonotypes contaminating from the bulk population could be present. Post-booster repertoires again held most primary-vaccination clones (about 95% CD4, 88% CD8).

This CDR3 is 13 amino acids long. The germline gives CDR1 SQVTM, CDR2 ANQGSEA. V was pared by 7 bases and J by 0 bases, with 9 bases between. On this clonotype: Its cognate antigen is unknown.

The specimen was PBMCs, collected about 5 days after the first yellow fever vaccination. The receptor was isolated from a man younger than 35 who received the YFV17D yellow fever vaccine. V is TRBV29-1 and J is TRBJ2-2; D unresolved. CDR3 nucleotide sequence: TGCAGCGGTACGCTATCGAACACCGGGGAGCTGTTTTTT. This encodes CSGTLSNTGELFF.